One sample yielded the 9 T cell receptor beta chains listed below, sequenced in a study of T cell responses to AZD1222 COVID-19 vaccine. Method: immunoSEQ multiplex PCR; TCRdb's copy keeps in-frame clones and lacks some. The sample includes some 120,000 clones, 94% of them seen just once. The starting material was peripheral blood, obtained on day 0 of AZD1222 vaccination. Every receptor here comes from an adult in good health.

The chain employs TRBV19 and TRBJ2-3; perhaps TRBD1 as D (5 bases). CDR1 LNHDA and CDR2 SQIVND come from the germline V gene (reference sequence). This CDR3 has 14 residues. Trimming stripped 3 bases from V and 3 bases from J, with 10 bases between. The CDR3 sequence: CASSIPAGTDTQYF. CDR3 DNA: TGTGCCAGTAGTATCCCCGCAGGGACAGATACGCAGTATTTT.

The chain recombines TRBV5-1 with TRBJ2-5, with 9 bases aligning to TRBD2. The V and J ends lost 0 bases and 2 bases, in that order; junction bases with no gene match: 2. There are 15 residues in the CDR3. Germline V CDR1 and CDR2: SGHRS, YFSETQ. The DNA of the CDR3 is TGCGCCAGCAGCTTGGCCAGCGGGAGGCAAGAGACCCAGTACTTC. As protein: CASSLASGRQETQYF.

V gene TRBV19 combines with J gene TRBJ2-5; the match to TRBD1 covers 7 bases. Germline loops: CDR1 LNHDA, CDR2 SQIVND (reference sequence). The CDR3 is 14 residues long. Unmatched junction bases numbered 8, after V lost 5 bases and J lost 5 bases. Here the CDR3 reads CASSPPDRTETQYF. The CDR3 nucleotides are TGTGCCAGTAGTCCCCCGGACAGGACGGAGACCCAGTACTTC.

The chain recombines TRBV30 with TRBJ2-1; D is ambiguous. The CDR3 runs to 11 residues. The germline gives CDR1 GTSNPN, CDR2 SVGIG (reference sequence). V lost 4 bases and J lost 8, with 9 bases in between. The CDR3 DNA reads TGTGCCTGGACCCTGAGCCATGAGCAGTTCTTC. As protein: CAWTLSHEQFF.

Here the CDR3 reads CASSLSGAYTLYTF. The DNA for the CDR3 is TGTGCCAGCAGTTTATCCGGGGCCTATACCCTCTACACCTTC. The chain has TRBV27 and TRBJ1-2; D is possibly TRBD1 (5 bases). The length of the CDR3 is 14 residues. V was shortened by 0 bases and J by 10 bases, with 15 bases between the two germline ends. The V gene's germline CDR1 is MNHEY and CDR2 SMNVEV (reference sequence).

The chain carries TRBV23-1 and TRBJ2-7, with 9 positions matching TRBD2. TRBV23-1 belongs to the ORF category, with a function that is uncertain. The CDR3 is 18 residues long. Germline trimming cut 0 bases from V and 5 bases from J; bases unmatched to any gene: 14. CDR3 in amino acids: CASSQSLRLAALVHEQYF. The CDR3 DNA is TGCGCCAGCAGTCAATCATTGAGACTAGCGGCGCTTGTCCACGAGCAGTACTTC.

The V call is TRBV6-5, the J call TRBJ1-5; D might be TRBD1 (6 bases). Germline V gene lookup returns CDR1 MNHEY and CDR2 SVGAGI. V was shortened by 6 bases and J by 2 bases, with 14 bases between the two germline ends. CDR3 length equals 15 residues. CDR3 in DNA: TGTGCCAGCAGAGAGGACAGCGTGGGCAATCAGCCCCAGCATTTT. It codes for CASREDSVGNQPQHF.

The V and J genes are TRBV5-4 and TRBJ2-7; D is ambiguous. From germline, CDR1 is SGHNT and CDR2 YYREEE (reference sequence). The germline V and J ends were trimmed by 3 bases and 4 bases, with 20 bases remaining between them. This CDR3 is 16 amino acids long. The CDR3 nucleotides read TGTGCCAGCAGCTCGGACCCTGCCACCCCCTCTTACGAGCAGTACTTC. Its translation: CASSSDPATPSYEQYF. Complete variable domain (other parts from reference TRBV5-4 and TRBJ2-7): ETGVTQSPTHLIKTRGQQVTLRCSSQSGHNTVSWYQQALGQGPQFIFQYYREEENGRGNFPPRFSGLQFPNYSSELNVNALELDDSALYLCASSSDPATPSYEQYFGPGTRLTVT.

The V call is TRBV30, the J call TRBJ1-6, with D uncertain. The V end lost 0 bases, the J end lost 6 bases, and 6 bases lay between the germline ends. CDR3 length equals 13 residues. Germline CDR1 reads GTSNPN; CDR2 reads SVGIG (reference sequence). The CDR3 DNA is TGTGCCTGGAGTGTAAGGGCTAATTCACCCCTCCACTTT. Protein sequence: CAWSVRANSPLHF.